This T cell receptor (beta chain) originates from a study of Graves' ophthalmopathy and Graves' hyperthyroidism. CDR3 regions of TCR beta were amplified from RNA transcripts. RT-PCR with HTBI primers came first, then second-round multiplex PCR. TCRdb itself ran the multiplex PCR reads through MiXCR, one entry per CDR3 protein. The sample has around 1.1 million distinct CDR3 sequences, roughly two fifths seen once. In regard to this clonotype: The antigen remains unidentified.

Orbital computed tomography, together with clinical symptoms, serum thyroxine, TRAb and thyroid ultrasound, was used for diagnosis. Findings of the study overall: At less than 71% sensitivity and approximately 78% specificity, the model predicted progression of the ophthalmopathy. Using 13 signatures, a model distinguished ophthalmopathy from stable hyperthyroidism, reaching about 90% sensitivity and 81.08% specificity. Most expanded clonotypes from thyroid (those above 0.001 frequency) were also found in blood.

The ends lost 5 bases at V and 0 bases at J; junction bases unmatched: 9. This CDR3 region has 16 residues. Germline V lookup: CDR1 SGHNT, CDR2 YYREEE (reference sequence). The chain uses TRBV5-4 and TRBJ1-1; 8 bases map to TRBD1. The sequence was collected from an adult man with Graves' hyperthyroidism. Sequencing input: peripheral blood or thyroid tissue (not recorded which). This chain's CDR3 is CASRPSGGEVNTEAFF. The CDR3 DNA follows: TGTGCCAGCAGACCCTCAGGGGGCGAGGTGAACACTGAAGCTTTCTTT.